The 32 T cell receptor beta chains in this list originate from one sample, sequenced in a study of OX40 agonist ivuxolimab in advanced cancers. TCRdb keeps only in-frame clones here, not all; method: immunoSEQ multiplex PCR. The table shows more than 100,000 clones, with 85% to 90% occurring only once. The sequences come from CD4+ or CD8+ T cells sorted from blood, collected in a trial of the OX40 agonist ivuxolimab. The receptors here all came from an adult with an advanced solid tumor such as melanoma, head and neck, liver or kidney cancer.

The chain is built from TRBV11-2 and TRBJ2-5, with 8 bases matching TRBD1. CDR3 size: 15 residues. The V gene end was trimmed by 5 bases and the J gene end by 3 bases; junction bases not matched to a gene: 8. CDR1 is SGHAT and CDR2 is FQNNGV in the germline V gene. CDR3 region: CASSPRTGWEETQYF. The CDR3 nucleotides are TGTGCCAGCAGCCCTAGGACAGGGTGGGAAGAGACCCAGTACTTC.

The V and J genes are TRBV7-2 and TRBJ2-7; D is perhaps TRBD1 (5 bases). CDR1 SGHTA and CDR2 FQGNSA come from the germline V gene. V was pared by 5 bases and J by 3 bases, with 14 bases between. CDR3 size: 14 residues. The CDR3 sequence is CASSPRTGIYEQYF. CDR3 nucleotide sequence: TGTGCCAGCAGCCCTCGCACAGGTATCTACGAGCAGTACTTC.

This clone has a single count. The CDR3 reads CASSLRQGGELFF. The DNA for the CDR3 is TGTGCCAGCAGCTTACGACAGGGAGGGGAACTGTTTTTT. The rearrangement uses TRBV7-2 and TRBJ1-4, with 7 bases aligning to TRBD1. CDR1 SGHTA and CDR2 FQGNSA come from the germline V gene. Trimming at V came to 2 bases and at J to 12 bases, leaving 6 bases not matched to a gene. The CDR3 loop spans 13 amino acids.

The V and J genes are TRBV5-1 and TRBJ1-1, with D hard to call. V was trimmed by 1 base and J by 1 base, leaving 5 bases between them. CDR3 length equals 13 residues. The germline V gene has CDR1 SGHRS and CDR2 YFSETQ. The CDR3 bases are TGCGCCAGCAGCTTGACGACGAACACTGAAGCTTTCTTT. Translated, it gives CASSLTTNTEAFF.

The chain is built from TRBV9 and TRBJ2-1, with D unclear. The CDR3 sequence is 14 residues long. The germline CDR1 and CDR2 sequences are SGDLS and YYNGEE. V gave up 6 bases and J gave up 0 bases, with 10 bases separating them. CDR3 bases: TGTGCCAGCACCCCGGACCTCTCCTACAATGAGCAGTTCTTC. Protein product: CASTPDLSYNEQFF.

This sequence joins TRBV11-2 and TRBJ2-3, with 11 bases identical to TRBD2. Unmatched junction bases numbered 13, after V lost 4 bases and J lost 1 base. The CDR3 consists of 19 residues. Per the germline V gene, CDR1 is SGHAT and CDR2 is FQNNGV. Here the CDR3 reads CASSSGKIAGGLGTDTQYF. CDR3 coding DNA: TGTGCCAGCAGCTCAGGGAAAATAGCGGGGGGGCTCGGCACAGATACGCAGTATTTT.

This chain uses TRBV6-5 with TRBJ2-3, with D perhaps matching TRBD2 (5 bases). This CDR3 region has 14 residues. V lost 7 bases and J lost 4, with 15 bases in between. CDR1 MNHEY and CDR2 SVGAGI come from the germline V gene. CDR3: CASKTGINSDTQYF. CDR3 DNA sequence: TGTGCCAGCAAGACGGGGATCAACTCAGATACGCAGTATTTT.

The chain employs TRBV10-1 and TRBJ1-3; D is unresolved. CDR3 length equals 14 residues. Germline CDR1 reads WNHNN; CDR2 reads SYGVQD (reference sequence). Trimming pared 2 bases from V and 0 bases from J, leaving 5 bases between. The CDR3 DNA sequence: TGCGCCAGCAGTGAGGCAGACTCTGGAAACACCATATATTTT. Protein: CASSEADSGNTIYF.

This chain joins TRBV15 and TRBJ1-1; D is perhaps TRBD1 (6 bases). This CDR3 is built from 15 residues. V was trimmed by 4 bases and J by 7 bases, leaving 19 bases between them. Germline loops: CDR1 LNHNV, CDR2 YYDKDF (reference sequence). CDR3 in DNA: TGTGCCACCAGCATACCGACAGGCCCTCACCTTGAAGCTTTCTTT. Encoded protein: CATSIPTGPHLEAFF.

This clone came up a few times. The rearrangement uses TRBV19 and TRBJ2-7; D is unclear. The V gene's germline CDR1 is LNHDA and CDR2 SQIVND (reference sequence). Trimming removed 3 bases from V and 6 bases from J, with 15 bases in between. The CDR3 extends over 14 amino acids. CDR3 nucleotides: TGTGCCAGTAGTATTGGTGGACGGATATTCGAGCAGTACTTC. Encoded protein: CASSIGGRIFEQYF.

The sample holds one count of this clone. This rearrangement joins TRBV4-1 to TRBJ2-3; possibly TRBD1 for D (7 bases). CDR1 and CDR2 from the germline V gene are MGHRA and YSYEKL. V lost 5 bases and J lost 3, with 15 bases in between. The CDR3 is 15 amino acids. As DNA, the CDR3 is TGCGCCAGCAGCGGCAGGGGGGAGAGGACAGATACGCAGTATTTT. Translated, it gives CASSGRGERTDTQYF.

The chain employs TRBV4-1 and TRBJ1-3; D unclear. V lost 1 base, J lost 3 bases, and 10 bases lay in between. The germline CDR1 and CDR2 sequences are MGHRA and YSYEKL. The CDR3 contains 15 residues. CDR3 loop: CASSQAVSFGNTIYF. The CDR3 DNA follows: TGCGCCAGCAGCCAAGCGGTGTCGTTTGGAAACACCATATATTTT.

The chain joins TRBV5-1 to TRBJ2-3; D call uncertain. The CDR3 is 14 residues long. V shed 0 bases and J shed 5 bases, with 10 bases lying between them. Germline CDR1 is SGHRS and CDR2 is YFSETQ. The chain's CDR3 is CASSLARDGDTQYF. In nucleotides, the CDR3 is TGCGCCAGCAGCTTGGCTAGAGACGGAGATACGCAGTATTTT.

V gene TRBV28 combines with J gene TRBJ1-1, with TRBD1 as a possible D gene (6 bases). Germline-derived CDR1 and CDR2 are MDHEN and SYDVKM. This CDR3 has 15 amino acids. Trimming removed 11 bases at V and 0 bases at J, with 19 bases between. The CDR3 sequence: CAGRGGPAMNTEAFF. CDR3 nucleotide sequence: TGTGCCGGCCGGGGGGGCCCAGCCATGAACACTGAAGCTTTCTTT. The complete variable domain, with remaining parts taken from reference TRBV28 and TRBJ1-1, reads DVKVTQSSRYLVKRTGEKVFLECVQDMDHENMFWYRQDPGLGLRLIYFSYDVKMKEKGDIPEGYSVSREKKERFSLILESASTNQTSMYLCAGRGGPAMNTEAFFGQGTRLTVV.

The chain combines TRBV7-9 with TRBJ2-7; 9 bases map to TRBD1. Germline CDR1 reads SEHNR; CDR2 reads FQNEAQ (reference sequence). Trimming cost V 5 bases and J 3 bases; bases outside gene matches: 5. The CDR3 runs 14 residues. The CDR3 reads CASSRRDRVYEQYF. The CDR3 DNA reads as TGTGCCAGCAGCCGAAGGGACAGGGTCTACGAGCAGTACTTC. The complete variable domain, with remaining parts taken from reference TRBV7-9 and TRBJ2-7, reads DTGVSQNPRHKITKRGQNVTFRCDPISEHNRLYWYRQTLGQGPEFLTYFQNEAQLEKSRLLSDRFSAERPKGSFSTLEIQRTEQGDSAMYLCASSRRDRVYEQYFGPGTRLTVT.

The chain recombines TRBV14 with TRBJ2-3, with TRBD2 matching over 7 bases. Per germline, CDR1 SGHDN and CDR2 FVKESK. Trimming at V came to 4 bases and at J to 2 bases, leaving 6 bases not matched to a gene. The CDR3 contains 15 residues. The CDR3 is CASSRWAGDTDTQYF. The CDR3 coding sequence is TGTGCCAGCAGCCGTTGGGCGGGGGACACAGATACGCAGTATTTT.

The rearrangement links TRBV28 to TRBJ2-7; TRBD2 matches 7 bases. CDR1 is MDHEN and CDR2 is SYDVKM in the germline V gene. This CDR3 spans 12 amino acids. CDR3 coding DNA: TGTGGCGTCGCTAGCGGCCCTTACGAGCAGTACTTC. Encoded protein: CGVASGPYEQYF.

The chain has TRBV27 and TRBJ2-3; TRBD1 aligns across 10 bases. CDR3 size: 16 residues. The germline CDR1 and CDR2 sequences are MNHEY and SMNVEV (reference sequence). J gave up 2 bases and V 2 bases, and 4 bases lay outside the gene matches. The DNA for the CDR3 is TGTGCCAGCAGTTTAAGCGGGACAGGGGCCACAGATACGCAGTATTTT. It translates to CASSLSGTGATDTQYF.

This chain connects TRBV28 to TRBJ1-6; TRBD1 is a possible D gene (5 bases). The V gene's germline CDR1 is MDHEN and CDR2 SYDVKM. The CDR3 contains 16 residues. Deletions cut 7 bases from V and 0 bases from J, with 13 bases between. CDR3 DNA sequence: TGTGCCAGCAATCCGGGGCCTAGCTCCTATAATTCACCCCTCCACTTT. Protein: CASNPGPSSYNSPLHF.

V gene TRBV7-8 combines with J gene TRBJ2-7; D assignment may be TRBD1 or TRBD2 (5 bases each). Germline assignment: CDR1 SGHVS and CDR2 FQNEAQ. The CDR3 spans 15 residues. V was shortened by 4 bases and J by 0 bases, with 13 bases between the two germline ends. The CDR3 region has the DNA TGTGCCAGCAGCTCCCGGGACGAGAGCTCCTACGAGCAGTACTTC. It codes for CASSSRDESSYEQYF. Combining the CDR3 with reference TRBV7-8 and TRBJ2-7 gives the whole variable domain GAGVSQSPRYKVAKRGQDVALRCDPISGHVSLFWYQQALGQGPEFLTYFQNEAQLDKSGLPSDRFFAERPEGSVSTLKIQRTQQEDSAVYLCASSSRDESSYEQYFGPGTRLTVT.

The chain couples TRBV4-3 to TRBJ1-1; D not certain. From germline, CDR1 is LGHNA and CDR2 YSLEER. The CDR3 runs 13 residues. V was clipped by 2 bases and J by 5 bases, with 9 bases between them. The CDR3 DNA reads as TGCGCCAGCAGCCAATCCCCTGCGACTGAAGCTTTCTTT. This gives the protein CASSQSPATEAFF.

The chain couples TRBV21-1 to TRBJ2-7; the table's D call, TRBD1, has no DNA check behind it. TRBV21-1 is recorded as a pseudogene. The CDR3 consists of 16 residues. CDR3 sequence (DNA): TGTGCCAGCAGCACGATTACAGGGAATCTGTCCTACGAGCAGTACTTC. Translated: CASSTITGNLSYEQYF.

The rearrangement joins TRBV28 to TRBJ1-1, with D perhaps TRBD1 (6 bases). The V and J ends lost 7 bases and 2 bases respectively, with 14 bases between them. The CDR3 is 14 residues long. CDR1 is MDHEN, CDR2 SYDVKM, per germline. This CDR3 reads CASTAAGVNTEAFF. CDR3 in DNA: TGTGCCAGCACCGCGGCAGGGGTTAACACTGAAGCTTTCTTT.

This sequence joins TRBV19 and TRBJ1-2, with 8 bases aligning to TRBD1. The junction had 14 bases not matched to a gene; V was cut back by 6 bases and J by 8 bases. Germline lookup yields CDR1 LNHDA and CDR2 SQIVND (reference sequence). This CDR3 contains 15 residues. The CDR3 nucleotides are TGTGCCAGTAGCCCCGGACAGGGTCGAAGAGAAGGCTACACCTTC. Its protein is CASSPGQGRREGYTF.

V and J are TRBV7-9 and TRBJ1-2; D gene unclear. V lost 3 bases and J lost 7, with 6 bases in between. Per germline, CDR1 SEHNR and CDR2 FQNEAQ (reference sequence). The CDR3 contains 11 residues. CDR3 sequence: CASSFVGGYTF. The DNA for the CDR3 is TGTGCCAGCAGCTTTGTAGGTGGCTACACCTTC.

V usage is TRBV5-1 and J usage is TRBJ2-2, with TRBD2 matching 10 bases. Losses at the gene ends were 6 bases for V and 1 base for J; bases not matched to a gene: 9. The germline gives CDR1 SGHRS, CDR2 YFSETQ. The CDR3 has 17 amino acids. CDR3 region: CASTLTLAGENTGELFF. Written as DNA, the CDR3 is TGCGCCAGCACCCTTACTCTAGCGGGGGAGAACACCGGGGAGCTGTTTTTT.

This chain connects TRBV7-9 to TRBJ2-7; D unclear. CDR1 SEHNR and CDR2 FQNEAQ come from the germline V gene (reference sequence). The ends were cut back, 1 base at V and 4 bases at J, with 5 bases in the middle. The CDR3 runs to 12 residues. CDR3 sequence reads: CASSLETYEQYF. CDR3 sequence (DNA): TGTGCCAGCAGCTTAGAAACTTACGAGCAGTACTTC.

This chain uses TRBV18 with TRBJ2-1, with 13 bases aligning to TRBD2. The trim removed 0 bases at V and 6 bases at J, leaving 5 bases unmatched. The CDR3 extends over 17 amino acids. The germline CDR1 and CDR2 sequences are KGHSH and LQKENI. This CDR3 is CASSPPGLAGDTNEQFF. In DNA form, the CDR3 reads TGTGCCAGCTCACCACCCGGACTAGCGGGGGACACCAATGAGCAGTTCTTC.

The chain is built from TRBV2 and TRBJ2-3; TRBD2 might be the D (5 bases). Per germline, CDR1 SNHLY and CDR2 FYNNEI. The CDR3 totals 15 residues. The V end lost 8 bases, the J end lost 4 bases, and 19 bases lay between the germline ends. CDR3 residues: CASSTSVSWADTQYF. CDR3 in DNA: TGTGCCAGCTCAACTAGTGTCAGTTGGGCAGATACGCAGTATTTT. Full variable domain (outside the CDR3, taken from reference TRBV2 and TRBJ2-3): EPEVTQTPSHQVTQMGQEVILRCVPISNHLYFYWYRQILGQKVEFLVSFYNNEISEKSEIFDDQFSVERPDGSNFTLKIRSTKLEDSAMYFCASSTSVSWADTQYFGPGTRLTVL.

This clone was picked up one time. V and J are TRBV6-5 and TRBJ1-3; D possibly corresponds to TRBD1 (5 bases). The V gene lost 5 bases and the J gene lost 1 base, with 12 bases spanning the gap. Looked up from germline, CDR1 is MNHEY and CDR2 is SVGAGI. CDR3 size: 15 residues. The CDR3 region is CASSLRQLSGNTIYF. CDR3 bases: TGTGCCAGCAGTCTTCGACAGCTTTCTGGAAACACCATATATTTT.

This clone was observed once. This chain joins TRBV11-3 and TRBJ2-7; D may be TRBD1 (6 bases). Germline CDR1 and CDR2: SGHNT and YENEEA. Deletions cut 6 bases from V and 4 bases from J, with 10 bases between. This CDR3 region has 12 residues. CDR3 bases: TGTGCCAGCAGTTCCCAGGGGTACGAGCAGTACTTC. It is translated as CASSSQGYEQYF.

J is TRBJ1-1 and V is TRBV30; D not resolved. Germline V gene sequence: CDR1 GTSNPN, CDR2 SVGIG (reference sequence). CDR3 size: 12 residues. Trimming removed 3 bases from V and 0 bases from J, with 5 bases in between. The CDR3 reads CAWRAVNTEAFF. CDR3 DNA sequence: TGTGCCTGGAGGGCGGTGAACACTGAAGCTTTCTTT.